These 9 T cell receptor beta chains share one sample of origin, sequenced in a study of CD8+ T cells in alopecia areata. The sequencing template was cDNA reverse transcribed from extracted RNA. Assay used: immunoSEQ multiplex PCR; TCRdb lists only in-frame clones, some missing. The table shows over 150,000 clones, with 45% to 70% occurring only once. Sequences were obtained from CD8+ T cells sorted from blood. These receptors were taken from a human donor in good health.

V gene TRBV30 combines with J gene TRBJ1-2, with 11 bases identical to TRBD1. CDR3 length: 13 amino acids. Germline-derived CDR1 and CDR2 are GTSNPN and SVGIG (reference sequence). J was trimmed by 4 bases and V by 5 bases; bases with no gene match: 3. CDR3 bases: TGTGCCTGGGGACAGGGGGCCACCTATGGCTACACCTTC. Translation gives CAWGQGATYGYTF.

DNA for the CDR3: TGCGCCAGCAGCTCCGGGACAGGGAACACCTACGAGCAGTACTTC. It encodes CASSSGTGNTYEQYF. The V and J genes are TRBV5-1 and TRBJ2-7; 9 positions match TRBD1. The CDR3 extends over 15 amino acids. V shed 3 bases, J shed 2 bases, and the junction held 6 bases outside the gene matches. From germline, CDR1 is SGHRS and CDR2 YFSETQ.

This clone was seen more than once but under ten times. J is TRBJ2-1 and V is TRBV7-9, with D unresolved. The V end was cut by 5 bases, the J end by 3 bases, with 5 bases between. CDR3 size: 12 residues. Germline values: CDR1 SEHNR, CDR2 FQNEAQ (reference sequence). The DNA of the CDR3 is TGTGCCAGCAGCCAGAACTACAATGAGCAGTTCTTC. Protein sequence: CASSQNYNEQFF. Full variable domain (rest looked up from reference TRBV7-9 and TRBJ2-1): DTGVSQNPRHKITKRGQNVTFRCDPISEHNRLYWYRQTLGQGPEFLTYFQNEAQLEKSRLLSDRFSAERPKGSFSTLEIQRTEQGDSAMYLCASSQNYNEQFFGPGTRLTVL.

The chain's CDR3 is CASSTRNTGELFF. The DNA of the CDR3 is TGTGCCAGCAGTACACGAAACACCGGGGAGCTGTTTTTT. The chain is built from TRBV27 and TRBJ2-2; D gene ambiguous. Germline-derived CDR1 and CDR2 are MNHEY and SMNVEV (reference sequence). This CDR3 is built from 13 residues. Trimming removed 5 bases from V and 2 bases from J, with 6 bases in between.

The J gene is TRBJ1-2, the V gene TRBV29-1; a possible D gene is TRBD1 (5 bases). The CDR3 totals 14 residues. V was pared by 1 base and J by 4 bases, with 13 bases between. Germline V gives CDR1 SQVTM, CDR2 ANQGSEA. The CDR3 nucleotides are TGCAGCGTTGAAGGTGGACAACTTCTCTATGGCTACACCTTC. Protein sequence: CSVEGGQLLYGYTF.

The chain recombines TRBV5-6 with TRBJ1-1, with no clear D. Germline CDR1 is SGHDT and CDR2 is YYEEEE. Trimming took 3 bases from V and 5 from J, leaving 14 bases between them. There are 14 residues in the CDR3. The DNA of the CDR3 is TGTGCCAGCAGCTCGGCGGGTTTTAGGACTGAAGCTTTCTTT. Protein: CASSSAGFRTEAFF.

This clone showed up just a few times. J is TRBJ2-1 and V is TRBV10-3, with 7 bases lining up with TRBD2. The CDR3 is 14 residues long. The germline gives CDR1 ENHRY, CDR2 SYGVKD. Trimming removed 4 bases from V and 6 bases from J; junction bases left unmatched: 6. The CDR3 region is CAISAGLAANEQFF. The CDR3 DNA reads TGTGCCATCAGTGCCGGGCTAGCGGCCAATGAGCAGTTCTTC.

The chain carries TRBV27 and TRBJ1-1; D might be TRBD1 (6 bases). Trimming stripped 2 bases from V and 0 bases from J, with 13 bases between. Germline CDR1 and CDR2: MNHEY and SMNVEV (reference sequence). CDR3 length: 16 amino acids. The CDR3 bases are TGTGCCAGCAGTTTAATGCTCCGGACAGTGAACACTGAAGCTTTCTTT. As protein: CASSLMLRTVNTEAFF.

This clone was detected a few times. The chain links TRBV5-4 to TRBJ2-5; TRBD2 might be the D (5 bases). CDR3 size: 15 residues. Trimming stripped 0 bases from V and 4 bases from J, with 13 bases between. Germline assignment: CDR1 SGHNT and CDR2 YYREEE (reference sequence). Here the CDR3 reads CASSLGPRSGETQYF. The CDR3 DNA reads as TGTGCCAGCAGCTTGGGTCCTCGGAGCGGAGAGACCCAGTACTTC.